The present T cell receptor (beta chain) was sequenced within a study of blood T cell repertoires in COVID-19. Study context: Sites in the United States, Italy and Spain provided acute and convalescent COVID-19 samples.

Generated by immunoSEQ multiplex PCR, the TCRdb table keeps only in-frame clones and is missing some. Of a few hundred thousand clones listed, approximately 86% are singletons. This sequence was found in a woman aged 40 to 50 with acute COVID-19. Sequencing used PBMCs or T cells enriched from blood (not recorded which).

DNA for the CDR3: TGTGCCAGCAGCTCCCCAACTAGCGGGGGGGGCGAGCAGTACTTC. Translated: CASSSPTSGGGEQYF. This rearrangement joins TRBV11-2 to TRBJ2-7; 13 positions agree with TRBD2. The CDR3 covers 15 residues. V shed 4 bases, J shed 6 bases, and the junction held 6 bases outside the gene matches. The germline CDR1 and CDR2 sequences are SGHAT and FQNNGV.